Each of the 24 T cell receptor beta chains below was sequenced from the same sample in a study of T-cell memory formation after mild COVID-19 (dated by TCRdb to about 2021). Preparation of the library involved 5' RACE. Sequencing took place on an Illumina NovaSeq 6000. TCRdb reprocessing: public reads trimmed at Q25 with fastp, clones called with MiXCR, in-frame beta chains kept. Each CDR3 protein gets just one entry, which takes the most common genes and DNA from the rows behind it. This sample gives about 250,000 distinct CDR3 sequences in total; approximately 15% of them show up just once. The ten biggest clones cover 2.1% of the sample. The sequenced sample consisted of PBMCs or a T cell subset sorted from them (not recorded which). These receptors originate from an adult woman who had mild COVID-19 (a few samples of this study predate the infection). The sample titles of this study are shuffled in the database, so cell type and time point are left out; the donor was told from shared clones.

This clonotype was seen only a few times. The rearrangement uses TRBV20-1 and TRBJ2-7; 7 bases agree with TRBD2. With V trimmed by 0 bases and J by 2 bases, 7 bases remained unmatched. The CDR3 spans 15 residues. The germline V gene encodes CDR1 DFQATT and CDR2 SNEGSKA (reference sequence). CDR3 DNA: TGCAGTGCTAGAGATCCGGGCGGGGGAACCTACGAGCAGTACTTC. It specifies CSARDPGGGTYEQYF.

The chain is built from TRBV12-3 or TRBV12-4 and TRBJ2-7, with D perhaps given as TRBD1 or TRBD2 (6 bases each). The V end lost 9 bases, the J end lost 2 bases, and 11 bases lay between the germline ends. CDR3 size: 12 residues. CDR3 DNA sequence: TGTGCCAGTGGGGGCGGGACCTACGAGCAGTACTTC. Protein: CASGGGTYEQYF.

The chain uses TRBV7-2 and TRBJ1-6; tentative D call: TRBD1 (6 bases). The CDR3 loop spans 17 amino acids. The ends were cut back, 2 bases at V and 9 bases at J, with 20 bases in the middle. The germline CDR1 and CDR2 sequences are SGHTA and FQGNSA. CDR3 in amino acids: CASSLRGHLLGGSPLHF. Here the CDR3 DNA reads TGTGCCAGCAGCTTAAGGGGACACCTATTAGGGGGTTCACCCCTCCACTTT. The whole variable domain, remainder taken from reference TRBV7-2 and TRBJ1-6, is GAGVSQSPSNKVTEKGKDVELRCDPISGHTALYWYRQSLGQGLEFLIYFQGNSAPDKSGLPSDRFSAERTGGSVSTLTIQRTQQEDSAVYLCASSLRGHLLGGSPLHFGNGTRLTVT.

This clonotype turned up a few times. The CDR3 spells CASSRPGQGAYEQYF. The CDR3 DNA is TGTGCCAGCAGCCGCCCGGGACAGGGAGCCTACGAGCAGTACTTC. The chain uses TRBV12-3 or TRBV12-4 and TRBJ2-7; TRBD1 aligns across 9 bases. CDR3 length: 15 residues. Germline trimming cut 6 bases from V and 2 bases from J; bases unmatched to any gene: 8.

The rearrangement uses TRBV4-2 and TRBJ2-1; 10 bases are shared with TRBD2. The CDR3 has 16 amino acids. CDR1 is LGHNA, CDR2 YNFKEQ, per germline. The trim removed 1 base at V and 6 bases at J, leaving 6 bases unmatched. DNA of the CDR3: TGTGCCAGCAGCCAAGTCGGGACTAGCGCTTTCAATGAGCAGTTCTTC. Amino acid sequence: CASSQVGTSAFNEQFF.

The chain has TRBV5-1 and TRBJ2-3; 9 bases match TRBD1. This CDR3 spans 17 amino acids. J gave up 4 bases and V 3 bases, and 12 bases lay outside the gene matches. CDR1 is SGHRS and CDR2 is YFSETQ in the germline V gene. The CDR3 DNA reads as TGCGCCAGCAGCTCAATACGGGACAGGGAGCCCGCAGATACGCAGTATTTT. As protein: CASSSIRDREPADTQYF.

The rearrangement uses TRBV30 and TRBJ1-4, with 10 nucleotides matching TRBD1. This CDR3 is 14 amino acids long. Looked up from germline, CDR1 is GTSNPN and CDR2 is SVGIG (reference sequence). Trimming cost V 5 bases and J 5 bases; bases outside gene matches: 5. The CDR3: CAWAGQGGNEKLFF. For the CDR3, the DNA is TGTGCCTGGGCCGGACAGGGGGGAAATGAAAAACTGTTTTTT.

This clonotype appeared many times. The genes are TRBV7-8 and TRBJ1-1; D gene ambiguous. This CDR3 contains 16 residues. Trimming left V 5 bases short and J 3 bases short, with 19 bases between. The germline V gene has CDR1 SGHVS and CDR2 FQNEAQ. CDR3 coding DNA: TGTGCCAGCAGCCCAGTATATCCAGTTCGGTACACTGAAGCTTTCTTT. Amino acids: CASSPVYPVRYTEAFF.

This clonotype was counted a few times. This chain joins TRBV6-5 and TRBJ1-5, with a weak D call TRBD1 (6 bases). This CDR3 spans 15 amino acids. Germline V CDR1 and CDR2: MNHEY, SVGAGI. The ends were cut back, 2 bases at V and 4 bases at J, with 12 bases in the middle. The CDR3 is CASSYLRGLNQPQHF. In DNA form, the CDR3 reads TGTGCCAGCAGTTACCTTCGGGGGCTGAATCAGCCCCAGCATTTT.

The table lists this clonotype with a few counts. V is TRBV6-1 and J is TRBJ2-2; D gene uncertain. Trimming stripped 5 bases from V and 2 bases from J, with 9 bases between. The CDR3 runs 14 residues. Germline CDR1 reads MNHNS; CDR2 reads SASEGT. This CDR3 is CASSPSGNTGELFF. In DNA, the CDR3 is TGTGCCAGCAGTCCTTCTGGAAACACCGGGGAGCTGTTTTTT.

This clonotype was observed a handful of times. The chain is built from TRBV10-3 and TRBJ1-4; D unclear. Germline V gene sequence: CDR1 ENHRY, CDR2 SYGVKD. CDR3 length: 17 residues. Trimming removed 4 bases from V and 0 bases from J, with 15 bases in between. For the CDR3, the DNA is TGTGCCATCAGTGGAACTCTAGGAGATGCAACTAATGAAAAACTGTTTTTT. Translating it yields CAISGTLGDATNEKLFF.

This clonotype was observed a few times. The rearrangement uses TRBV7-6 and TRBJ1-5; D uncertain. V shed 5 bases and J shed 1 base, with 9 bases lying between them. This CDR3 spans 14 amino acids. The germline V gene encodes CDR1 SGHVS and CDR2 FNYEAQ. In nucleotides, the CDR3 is TGTGCCAGCAGCCCGGTCCCGAGCAATCAGCCCCAGCATTTT. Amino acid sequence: CASSPVPSNQPQHF.

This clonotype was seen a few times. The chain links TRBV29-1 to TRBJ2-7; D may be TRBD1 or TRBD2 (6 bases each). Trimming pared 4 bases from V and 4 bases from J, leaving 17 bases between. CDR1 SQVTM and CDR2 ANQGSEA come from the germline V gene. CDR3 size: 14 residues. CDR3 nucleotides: TGCAGCGTTGGGGGGGCAGGTCATGGGTACGAGCAGTACTTC. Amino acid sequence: CSVGGAGHGYEQYF.

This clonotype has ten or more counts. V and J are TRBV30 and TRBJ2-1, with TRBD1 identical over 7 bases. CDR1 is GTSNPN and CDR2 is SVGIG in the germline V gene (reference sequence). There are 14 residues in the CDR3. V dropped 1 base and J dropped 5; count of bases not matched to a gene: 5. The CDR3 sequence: CAWSDGTDDNEQFF. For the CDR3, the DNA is TGTGCCTGGAGTGACGGGACAGACGACAATGAGCAGTTCTTC. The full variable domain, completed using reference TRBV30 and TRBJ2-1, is SQTIHQWPATLVQPVGSPLSLECTVEGTSNPNLYWYRQAAGRGLQLLFYSVGIGQISSEVPQNLSASRPQDRQFILSSKKLLLSDSGFYLCAWSDGTDDNEQFFGPGTRLTVL.

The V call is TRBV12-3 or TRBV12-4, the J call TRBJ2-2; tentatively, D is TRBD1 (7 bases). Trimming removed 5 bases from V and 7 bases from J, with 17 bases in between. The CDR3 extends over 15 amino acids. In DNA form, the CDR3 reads TGTGCCAGCAGTCCGCAGGGGGGAGTGAACGGGGAGCTGTTTTTT. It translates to CASSPQGGVNGELFF.

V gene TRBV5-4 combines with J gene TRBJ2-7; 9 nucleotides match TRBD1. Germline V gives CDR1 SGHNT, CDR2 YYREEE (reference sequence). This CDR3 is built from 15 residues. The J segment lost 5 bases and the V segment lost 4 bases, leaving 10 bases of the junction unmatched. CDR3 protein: CASSGGTGWSHEQYF. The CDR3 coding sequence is TGTGCCAGCAGCGGGGGGACAGGGTGGAGCCACGAGCAGTACTTC.

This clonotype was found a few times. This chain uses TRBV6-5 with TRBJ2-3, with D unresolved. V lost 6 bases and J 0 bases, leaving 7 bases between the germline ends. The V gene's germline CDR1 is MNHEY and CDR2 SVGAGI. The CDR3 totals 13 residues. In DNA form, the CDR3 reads TGTGCCAGCAGAATCCCTAGCACAGATACGCAGTATTTT. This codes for CASRIPSTDTQYF.

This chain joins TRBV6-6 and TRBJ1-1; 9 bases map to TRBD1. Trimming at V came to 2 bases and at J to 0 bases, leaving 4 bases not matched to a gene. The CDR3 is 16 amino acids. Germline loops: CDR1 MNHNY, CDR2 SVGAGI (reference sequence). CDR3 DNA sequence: TGTGCCAGCAGTTACCCCGGGACAGGGTTGAACACTGAAGCTTTCTTT. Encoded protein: CASSYPGTGLNTEAFF.

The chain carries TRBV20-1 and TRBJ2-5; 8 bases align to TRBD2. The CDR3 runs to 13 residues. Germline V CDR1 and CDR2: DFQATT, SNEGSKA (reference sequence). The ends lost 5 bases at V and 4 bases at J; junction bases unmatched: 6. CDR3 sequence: CSAPIAGRETQYF. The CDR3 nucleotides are TGCAGTGCTCCAATAGCGGGGCGAGAGACCCAGTACTTC.

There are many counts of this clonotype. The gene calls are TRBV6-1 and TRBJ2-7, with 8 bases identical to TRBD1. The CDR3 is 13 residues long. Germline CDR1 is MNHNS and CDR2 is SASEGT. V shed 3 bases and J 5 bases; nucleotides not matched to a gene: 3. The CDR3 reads CASSDRGLHEQYF. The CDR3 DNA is TGTGCCAGCAGTGACAGGGGGCTTCACGAGCAGTACTTC.

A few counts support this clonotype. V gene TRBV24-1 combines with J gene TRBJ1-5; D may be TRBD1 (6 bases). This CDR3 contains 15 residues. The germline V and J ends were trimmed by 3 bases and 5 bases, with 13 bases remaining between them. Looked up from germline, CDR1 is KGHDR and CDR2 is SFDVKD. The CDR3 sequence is CATSDARSGDQPQHF. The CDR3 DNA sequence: TGTGCCACCAGTGATGCTCGATCAGGGGATCAGCCCCAGCATTTT.

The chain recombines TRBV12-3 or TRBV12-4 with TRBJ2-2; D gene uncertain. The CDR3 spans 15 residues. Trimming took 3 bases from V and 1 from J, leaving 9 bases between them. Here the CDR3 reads CASSFGEGNTGELFF. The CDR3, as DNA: TGTGCCAGCAGTTTTGGCGAAGGGAACACCGGGGAGCTGTTTTTT.

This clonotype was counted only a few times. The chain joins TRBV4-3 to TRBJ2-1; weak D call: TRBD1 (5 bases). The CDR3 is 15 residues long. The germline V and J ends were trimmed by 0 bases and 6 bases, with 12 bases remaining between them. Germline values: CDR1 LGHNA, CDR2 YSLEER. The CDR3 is CASSQEPGPGNEQFF. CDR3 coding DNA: TGCGCCAGCAGCCAAGAACCAGGGCCTGGCAATGAGCAGTTCTTC.

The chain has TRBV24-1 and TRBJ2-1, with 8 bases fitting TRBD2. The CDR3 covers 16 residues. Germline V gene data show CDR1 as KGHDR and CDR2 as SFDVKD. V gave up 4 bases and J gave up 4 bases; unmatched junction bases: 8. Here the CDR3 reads CATSEGAGVPYNEQFF. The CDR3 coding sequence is TGTGCCACCAGTGAGGGAGCGGGAGTACCGTACAATGAGCAGTTCTTC.